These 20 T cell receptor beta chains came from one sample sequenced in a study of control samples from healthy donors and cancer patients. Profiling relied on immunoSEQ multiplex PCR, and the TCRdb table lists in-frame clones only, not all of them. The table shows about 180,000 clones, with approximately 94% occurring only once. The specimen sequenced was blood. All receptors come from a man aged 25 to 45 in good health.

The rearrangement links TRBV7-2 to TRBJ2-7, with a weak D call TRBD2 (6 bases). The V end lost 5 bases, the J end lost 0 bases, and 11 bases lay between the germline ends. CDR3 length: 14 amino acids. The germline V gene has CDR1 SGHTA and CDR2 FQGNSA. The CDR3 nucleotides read TGTGCCAGCAGCCGGGGGATGAGCTCCTACGAGCAGTACTTC. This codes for CASSRGMSSYEQYF.

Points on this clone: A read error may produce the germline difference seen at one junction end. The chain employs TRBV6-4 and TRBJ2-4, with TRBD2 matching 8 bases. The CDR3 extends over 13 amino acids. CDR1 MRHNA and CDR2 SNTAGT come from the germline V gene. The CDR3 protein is CARSDGGGDIQYF. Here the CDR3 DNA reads TGTGCCCGCAGTGACGGGGGGGGAGACATTCAGTACTTC.

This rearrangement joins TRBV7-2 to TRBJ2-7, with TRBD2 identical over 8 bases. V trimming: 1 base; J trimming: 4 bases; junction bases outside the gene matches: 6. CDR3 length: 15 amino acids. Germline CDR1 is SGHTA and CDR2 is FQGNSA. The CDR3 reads CASSLGREAGYEQYF. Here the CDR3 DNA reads TGTGCCAGCAGCTTAGGGCGGGAGGCCGGTTACGAGCAGTACTTC.

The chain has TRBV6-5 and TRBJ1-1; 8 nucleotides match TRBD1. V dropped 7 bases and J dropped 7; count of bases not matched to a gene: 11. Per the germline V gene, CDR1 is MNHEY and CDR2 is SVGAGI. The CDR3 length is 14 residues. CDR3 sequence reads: CASTTPGGRVEAFF. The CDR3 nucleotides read TGTGCCAGCACCACCCCAGGGGGCAGGGTTGAAGCTTTCTTT.

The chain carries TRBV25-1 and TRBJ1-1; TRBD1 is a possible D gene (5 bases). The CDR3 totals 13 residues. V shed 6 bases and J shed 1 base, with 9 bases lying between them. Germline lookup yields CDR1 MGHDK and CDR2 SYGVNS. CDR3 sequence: CASRGTENTEAFF. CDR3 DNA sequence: TGTGCCAGCAGGGGGACTGAGAACACTGAAGCTTTCTTT. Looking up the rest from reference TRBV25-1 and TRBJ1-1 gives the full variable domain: EADIYQTPRYLVIGTGKKITLECSQTMGHDKMYWYQQDPGMELHLIHYSYGVNSTEKGDLSSESTVSRIRTEHFPLTLESARPSHTSQYLCASRGTENTEAFFGQGTRLTVV.

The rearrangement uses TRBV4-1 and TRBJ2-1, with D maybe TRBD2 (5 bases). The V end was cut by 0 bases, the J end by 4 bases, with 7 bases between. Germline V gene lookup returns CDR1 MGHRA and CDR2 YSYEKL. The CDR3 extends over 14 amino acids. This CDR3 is CASSQDRGYNEQFF. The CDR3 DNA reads TGCGCCAGCAGCCAAGATCGGGGATACAATGAGCAGTTCTTC.

The CDR3 spells CAWSVPGLGVSEQYF. As DNA, the CDR3 is TGTGCCTGGAGTGTTCCGGGACTAGGGGTGTCCGAGCAGTACTTC. This chain joins TRBV30 and TRBJ2-7; the match to TRBD2 covers 8 bases. Germline V gene data show CDR1 as GTSNPN and CDR2 as SVGIG (reference sequence). This CDR3 comprises 15 residues. V lost 0 bases to trimming and J lost 6 bases; unmatched junction nucleotides: 10.

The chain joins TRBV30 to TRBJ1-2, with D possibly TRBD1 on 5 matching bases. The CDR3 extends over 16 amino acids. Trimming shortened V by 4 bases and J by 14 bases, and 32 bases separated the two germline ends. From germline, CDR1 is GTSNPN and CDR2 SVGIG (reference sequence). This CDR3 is CAWNKGLVLGFDANTF. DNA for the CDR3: TGTGCCTGGAACAAGGGACTAGTCCTTGGGTTCGACGCTAATACCTTC.

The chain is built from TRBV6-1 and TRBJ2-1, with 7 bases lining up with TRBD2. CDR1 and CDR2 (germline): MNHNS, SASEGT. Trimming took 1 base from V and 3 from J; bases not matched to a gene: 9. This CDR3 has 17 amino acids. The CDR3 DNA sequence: TGTGCCAGCAGTGAAGACGGTTGGGCGGGAGTCTACAATGAGCAGTTCTTC. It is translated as CASSEDGWAGVYNEQFF.

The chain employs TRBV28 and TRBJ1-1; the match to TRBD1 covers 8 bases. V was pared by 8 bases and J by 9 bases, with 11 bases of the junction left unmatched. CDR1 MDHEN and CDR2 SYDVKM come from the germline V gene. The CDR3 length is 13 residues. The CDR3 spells CASSGGRVEKAFF. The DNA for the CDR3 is TGTGCCAGCTCAGGGGGCAGGGTGGAAAAAGCTTTCTTT.

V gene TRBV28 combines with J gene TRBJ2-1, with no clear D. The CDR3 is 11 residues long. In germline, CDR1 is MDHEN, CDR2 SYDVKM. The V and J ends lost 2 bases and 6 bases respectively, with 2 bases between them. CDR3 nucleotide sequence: TGTGCCAGCAGTTTAGGCAATGAGCAGTTCTTC. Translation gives CASSLGNEQFF.

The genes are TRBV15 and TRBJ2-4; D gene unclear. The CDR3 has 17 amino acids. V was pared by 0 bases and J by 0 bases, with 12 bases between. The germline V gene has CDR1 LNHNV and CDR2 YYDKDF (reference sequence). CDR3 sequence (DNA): TGTGCCACCAGCAGAGATTTCGCCATACTAGCCAAAAACATTCAGTACTTC. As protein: CATSRDFAILAKNIQYF.

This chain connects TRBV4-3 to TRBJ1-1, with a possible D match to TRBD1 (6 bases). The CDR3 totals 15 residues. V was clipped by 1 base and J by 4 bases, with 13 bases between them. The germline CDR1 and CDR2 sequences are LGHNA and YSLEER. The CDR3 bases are TGCGCCAGCAGCCAAGGCTGGGGGGCTGCCACTGAAGCTTTCTTT. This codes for CASSQGWGAATEAFF.

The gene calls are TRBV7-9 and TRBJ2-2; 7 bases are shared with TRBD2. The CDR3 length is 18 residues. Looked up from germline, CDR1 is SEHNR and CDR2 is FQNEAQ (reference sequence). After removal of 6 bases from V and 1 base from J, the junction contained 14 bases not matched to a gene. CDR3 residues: CASSGGSLSGGNTGELFF. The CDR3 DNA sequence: TGTGCCAGCAGTGGAGGCAGCCTCTCGGGAGGGAACACCGGGGAGCTGTTTTTT.

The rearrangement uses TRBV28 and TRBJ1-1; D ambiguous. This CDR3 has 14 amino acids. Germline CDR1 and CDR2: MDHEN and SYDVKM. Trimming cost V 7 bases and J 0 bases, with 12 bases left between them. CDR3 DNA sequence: TGTGCCAGCATCGCGGGAACTATGAACACTGAAGCTTTCTTT. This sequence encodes CASIAGTMNTEAFF.

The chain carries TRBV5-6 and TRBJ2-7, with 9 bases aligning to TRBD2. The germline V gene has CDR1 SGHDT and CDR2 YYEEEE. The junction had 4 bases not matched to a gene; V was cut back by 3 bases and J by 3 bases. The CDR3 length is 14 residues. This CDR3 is CASSYGTSSYEQYF. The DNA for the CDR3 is TGTGCCAGCAGCTACGGGACTAGCAGCTACGAGCAGTACTTC.

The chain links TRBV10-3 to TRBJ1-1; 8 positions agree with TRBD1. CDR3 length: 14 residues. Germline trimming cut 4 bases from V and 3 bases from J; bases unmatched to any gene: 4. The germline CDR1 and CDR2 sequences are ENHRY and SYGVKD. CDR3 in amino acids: CAISGDRLDTEAFF. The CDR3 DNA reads TGTGCCATCAGTGGGGACAGGTTGGACACTGAAGCTTTCTTT.

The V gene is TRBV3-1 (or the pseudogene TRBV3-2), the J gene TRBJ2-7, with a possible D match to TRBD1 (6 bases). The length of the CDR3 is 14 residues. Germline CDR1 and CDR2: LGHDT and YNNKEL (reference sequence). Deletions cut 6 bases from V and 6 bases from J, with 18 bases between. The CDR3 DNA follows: TGTGCCAGCAGTCAAAGGGACAAGGGGTCCGAGCAGTACTTC. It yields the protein CASSQRDKGSEQYF.

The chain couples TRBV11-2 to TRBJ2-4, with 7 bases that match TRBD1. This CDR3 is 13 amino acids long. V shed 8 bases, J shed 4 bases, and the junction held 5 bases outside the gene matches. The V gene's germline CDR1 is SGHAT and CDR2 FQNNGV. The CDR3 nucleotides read TGTGCCAGCCGCCGGACAGGAAAAAACATTCAGTACTTC. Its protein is CASRRTGKNIQYF.

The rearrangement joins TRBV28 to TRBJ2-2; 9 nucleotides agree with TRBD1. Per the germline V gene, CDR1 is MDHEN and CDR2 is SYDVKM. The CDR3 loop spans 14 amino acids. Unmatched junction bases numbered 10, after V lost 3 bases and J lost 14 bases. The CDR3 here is CASSLSSGTGFLFF. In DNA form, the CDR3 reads TGTGCCAGCAGTTTGTCCTCCGGGACAGGGTTCCTGTTTTTT.